The table lists the clone carrying this T cell receptor beta chain with a count of one. V was clipped by 0 bases and J by 2 bases, with 7 bases between them. The CDR3 consists of 14 residues. Germline CDR1 reads SGHDT; CDR2 reads YYEEEE. The sample originates from a study of control samples from healthy donors and cancer patients. The data were produced by immunoSEQ multiplex PCR, yet TCRdb's version contains in-frame clones alone and is incomplete. The repertoire holds about 190,000 clones, with approximately 90% as singletons. The sequence came from a man aged 25-40 years in good health. The gene calls are TRBV5-6 and TRBJ2-3; D perhaps matches TRBD2 (6 bases). Sequences were obtained from blood. In DNA form, the CDR3 reads TGTGCCAGCAGCTTGGTAGCGGACACAGATACGCAGTATTTT. Its translation: CASSLVADTDTQYF.